This TCR beta chain was observed in a study of T cells after yellow fever vaccination. Study-level background: Fractions of low cell number were prepared using SMART-Seq v4 Ultra Low Input. The study, taken as a whole, reports: Most clones from primary vaccination were detected again post-booster (about 95% CD4, 88% CD8). Peak timing came faster in the weaker secondary response, day 5 versus 15.

CDR1 LNHNV and CDR2 YYDKDF come from the germline V gene (reference sequence). J was trimmed by 8 bases and V by 1 base; bases with no gene match: 9. CDR3 length: 16 residues. Template switching with 5'RACE generated the TCR cDNA and added a universal primer site and UMIs. TCRdb recomputed calls from the 5' RACE reads with MiXCR, one row per CDR3 protein. Here the sample spans more than 250,000 distinct CDR3 sequences, around 6.8% being singletons. The sample holds many counts of this clonotype. Its specificity is unknown. The V gene is TRBV15, the J gene TRBJ2-1; 9 bases are shared with TRBD2. Sequencing was performed on PBMCs, taken roughly 47 days after the first yellow fever vaccination. The TCR was taken from a young man who received the YFV17D yellow fever vaccine. CDR3 nucleotide sequence: TGTGCCACCAGCAGAGTAGGTAGCGGGGGAATCGATGAGCAGTTCTTC. As protein: CATSRVGSGGIDEQFF.